These 20 T cell receptor beta chains were all obtained from the same sample, sequenced in a study of blood T cell repertoires in COVID-19. Sequencing was performed with immunoSEQ multiplex PCR; in TCRdb, only in-frame clones are kept and a portion is missing. The profile shows 300,000 to 350,000 clones, more than 75% of them singletons. The sequenced sample was PBMCs or T cells enriched from blood (not recorded which). These TCRs come from a woman aged 25 to 45 who had recovered from COVID-19.

This chain uses TRBV5-4 with TRBJ1-2, with TRBD1 identical over 10 bases. With V trimmed by 4 bases and J by 3 bases, 6 bases remained unmatched. Germline loops: CDR1 SGHNT, CDR2 YYREEE (reference sequence). This CDR3 is 15 amino acids long. The CDR3 region has the DNA TGTGCCAGCAGCCTACCAGGGACAGGGGACTATGGCTACACCTTC. Encoded protein: CASSLPGTGDYGYTF. Using reference TRBV5-4 and TRBJ1-2 for the parts outside the CDR3, the full variable domain is ETGVTQSPTHLIKTRGQQVTLRCSSQSGHNTVSWYQQALGQGPQFIFQYYREEENGRGNFPPRFSGLQFPNYSSELNVNALELDDSALYLCASSLPGTGDYGYTFGSGTRLTVV.

This clone came up a few times. This specimen includes other DNA sequences encoding the same CDR3. The CDR3, as DNA: TGTGCCAGCTCACCACTGGACAGGGGAAATGGCTACACCTTC. Its protein is CASSPLDRGNGYTF. The chain joins TRBV18 to TRBJ1-2; the match to TRBD1 covers 9 bases. CDR1 KGHSH and CDR2 LQKENI come from the germline V gene. The CDR3 length is 14 residues. Germline trimming cut 1 base from V and 6 bases from J; bases unmatched to any gene: 3.

The gene calls are TRBV2 and TRBJ1-4; possibly TRBD1 for D (6 bases). Between the trimmed V and J ends, which lost 8 bases and 2 bases, there was a span of 9 bases. The CDR3 totals 13 residues. Germline V lookup: CDR1 SNHLY, CDR2 FYNNEI. CDR3 residues: CASAGQTNEKLFF. CDR3 bases: TGTGCCAGCGCCGGACAGACTAATGAAAAACTGTTTTTT.

The chain combines TRBV5-1 with TRBJ1-1, with 8 bases matching TRBD1. The CDR3 runs to 17 residues. V lost 4 bases, J lost 1 base, and 12 bases stayed unmatched. Germline CDR1 is SGHRS and CDR2 is YFSETQ. CDR3 sequence: CASSRKDRQGQNTEAFF. CDR3 bases: TGCGCCAGCAGCCGAAAAGATAGACAGGGGCAGAACACTGAAGCTTTCTTT.

V usage is TRBV24-1 and J usage is TRBJ2-3; 9 bases match TRBD1. There are 14 residues in the CDR3. V shed 5 bases, J shed 6 bases, and the junction held 5 bases outside the gene matches. Germline V gives CDR1 KGHDR, CDR2 SFDVKD. CDR3 region: CATSGTGTGDTQYF. The CDR3 nucleotides read TGTGCCACCAGTGGAACCGGGACAGGGGATACGCAGTATTTT.

The genes are TRBV6-5 and TRBJ1-4; D is unclear. CDR3 length: 15 residues. Germline CDR1 reads MNHEY; CDR2 reads SVGAGI. Between the trimmed V and J ends, which lost 3 bases and 4 bases, there was a span of 12 bases. The CDR3 DNA is TGTGCCAGCAGTTATAGTTCGCCCTATAATGAAAAACTGTTTTTT. Residues: CASSYSSPYNEKLFF.

The V gene is TRBV9, the J gene TRBJ1-2, with 9 bases matching TRBD1. Germline V gene data show CDR1 as SGDLS and CDR2 as YYNGEE. The CDR3 extends over 17 amino acids. Trimming cost V 3 bases and J 0 bases; bases outside gene matches: 9. CDR3 residues: CASSETFRTGANYGYTF. CDR3 nucleotide sequence: TGTGCCAGCAGCGAGACCTTCAGGACAGGGGCTAACTATGGCTACACCTTC.

V and J are TRBV7-9 and TRBJ1-3; tentative D call: TRBD1 (5 bases). Deletions cut 2 bases from V and 1 base from J, with 9 bases between. Germline V gene data show CDR1 as SEHNR and CDR2 as FQNEAQ (reference sequence). The CDR3 length is 15 residues. This chain's CDR3 is CASSLQGFSGNTIYF. In nucleotides, the CDR3 is TGTGCCAGCAGCTTACAGGGTTTTTCTGGAAACACCATATATTTT.

V gene TRBV28 combines with J gene TRBJ2-1, with 7 bases matching TRBD2. The V segment lost 8 bases and the J segment 9 bases; nucleotides outside the gene matches: 4. Germline V CDR1 and CDR2: MDHEN, SYDVKM. This CDR3 has 11 amino acids. This chain's CDR3 is CASQREVEQFF. The CDR3 bases are TGTGCCAGCCAACGGGAGGTTGAGCAGTTCTTC.

The genes are TRBV5-6 and TRBJ1-2; 8 nucleotides agree with TRBD1. Trimming took 4 bases from V and 4 from J; bases not matched to a gene: 15. The CDR3 runs to 17 residues. In germline, CDR1 is SGHDT, CDR2 YYEEEE. The CDR3 DNA is TGTGCCAGCAGCCCCGGAGGGGCCAGGGGGCTTCGCTATGGCTACACCTTC. This sequence encodes CASSPGGARGLRYGYTF.

The V call is TRBV5-4, the J call TRBJ1-3, with TRBD1 as a possible D gene (6 bases). The CDR3 has 17 residues. Per the germline V gene, CDR1 is SGHNT and CDR2 is YYREEE (reference sequence). V was pared by 3 bases and J by 4 bases, with 20 bases between. DNA of the CDR3: TGTGCCAGCAGCTCCCGCTCGACAGGATATTCAGGAAACACCATATATTTT. Its protein is CASSSRSTGYSGNTIYF.

The V gene is TRBV19, the J gene TRBJ2-1; TRBD2 matches 8 bases. V lost 3 bases, J lost 8 bases, and 9 bases stayed unmatched. The CDR3 loop spans 15 amino acids. Germline values: CDR1 LNHDA, CDR2 SQIVND (reference sequence). The CDR3 DNA reads TGTGCCAGTAGTATCTCCGCGGGGGGACACGATGAGCAGTTCTTC. Translating gives CASSISAGGHDEQFF.

Points on this clone: Other DNA sequences within the sample encode an identical CDR3. This rearrangement joins TRBV30 to TRBJ2-2, with a tentative D call TRBD2 (5 bases). CDR1 GTSNPN and CDR2 SVGIG come from the germline V gene (reference sequence). This CDR3 is 13 amino acids long. V was trimmed by 0 bases and J by 6 bases, leaving 8 bases between them. CDR3 in amino acids: CAWSVLSAGELFF. The CDR3 bases are TGTGCCTGGAGTGTACTTAGCGCCGGGGAGCTGTTTTTT.

This clone came up once. This chain links TRBV27 with TRBJ1-2; possibly TRBD1 for D (5 bases). This CDR3 spans 16 amino acids. Germline CDR1 MNHEY, CDR2 SMNVEV (reference sequence). V lost 3 bases and J lost 6, with 20 bases in between. CDR3 amino acids: CASSFQRDGGVDGYTF. CDR3 nucleotides: TGTGCCAGCAGTTTCCAACGGGACGGGGGGGTGGATGGCTACACCTTC.

The chain employs TRBV9 and TRBJ2-1, with a tentative D call TRBD1 (5 bases). The CDR3 covers 15 residues. The V gene lost 0 bases and the J gene lost 7 bases, with 14 bases spanning the gap. Germline CDR1 is SGDLS and CDR2 is YYNGEE. CDR3 sequence reads: CASSVGQDTKNEQFF. CDR3 sequence (DNA): TGTGCCAGCAGCGTAGGCCAGGACACAAAAAATGAGCAGTTCTTC.

The chain combines TRBV19 with TRBJ1-5; 9 bases match TRBD1. With V trimmed by 7 bases and J by 0 bases, 10 bases remained unmatched. CDR1 is LNHDA and CDR2 is SQIVND in the germline V gene (reference sequence). CDR3 length: 17 amino acids. The CDR3 DNA reads TGTGCCAGTACCAGGGGGACAGGGTCTTATAGCAATCAGCCCCAGCATTTT. Its translation is CASTRGTGSYSNQPQHF.

The chain links TRBV9 to TRBJ2-5, with 11 bases lining up with TRBD1. The CDR3 is 14 amino acids. Germline CDR1 reads SGDLS; CDR2 reads YYNGEE. The V and J ends lost 5 bases and 5 bases, in that order; junction bases with no gene match: 5. CDR3: CASSRTGGSETQYF. CDR3 coding DNA: TGTGCCAGCAGTAGGACAGGGGGCTCGGAGACCCAGTACTTC.

On this clone: This specimen includes other DNA sequences encoding the same CDR3. The chain combines TRBV18 with TRBJ1-1; no definite D call. V was clipped by 3 bases and J by 1 base, with 6 bases between them. The CDR3 spans 13 residues. CDR1 is KGHSH, CDR2 LQKENI, per germline. The CDR3 bases are TGTGCCAGCTCACCGAGCCAGAACACTGAAGCTTTCTTT. Protein sequence: CASSPSQNTEAFF.

This clone was observed once. The chain joins TRBV25-1 to TRBJ2-1; 12 nucleotides line up with TRBD2. The CDR3 runs to 17 residues. CDR1 is MGHDK and CDR2 is SYGVNS in the germline V gene. Losses at the gene ends were 6 bases for V and 10 bases for J; bases not matched to a gene: 16. CDR3 sequence: CASSPIAASGGATEQFF. In DNA form, the CDR3 reads TGTGCCAGCAGCCCCATCGCAGCTAGCGGGGGGGCCACGGAGCAGTTCTTC.

This chain connects TRBV6-5 to TRBJ1-1; the D gene is possibly TRBD1 (6 bases). The V and J ends lost 6 bases and 1 base respectively, with 12 bases between them. This CDR3 has 14 residues. CDR1 is MNHEY and CDR2 is SVGAGI in the germline V gene. The CDR3 DNA sequence: TGTGCCAGCAGAGTAGGGGGAAGGAACACTGAAGCTTTCTTT. Protein sequence: CASRVGGRNTEAFF.